This T cell receptor (beta chain) appears in the sequencing data of a study of shared clonotypes between healthy human individuals. Findings and caveats of the study: Generally, naive subsets (rather than memory subsets) showed larger estimated richness. Clonotypes shared by all four donors outscored non-shared clonotypes in generation probability. The sharing of 5% to 5.5% of naive CD4 clonotypes was seen across a few donors.

Profiled with immunoSEQ multiplex PCR; TCRdb holds only in-frame clones, not every one. The sample holds some 2,000,000 clones, around 95% seen once. As for this clone: Its antigen is not identified. Other DNA sequences within the sample encode an identical CDR3.

There are 16 residues in the CDR3. Germline CDR1 MNHEY, CDR2 SMNVEV (reference sequence). Trimming left V 2 bases short and J 3 bases short, with 13 bases between. The chain couples TRBV27 to TRBJ2-2; D might be TRBD1 (5 bases). The clonotype originates from a man younger than 30 in good health. Sequenced sample: naive CD4+ T cells sorted from blood. As to subset: CD45RA+ positively selected. CDR3 residues: CASSLRGQGDTGELFF. The CDR3 nucleotides are TGTGCCAGCAGTTTACGTGGGCAGGGCGACACCGGGGAGCTGTTTTTT.